These 5 T cell receptor beta chains came from one sample sequenced in a study of cytomegalovirus exposure and HLA in healthy donors. PCR employed 60 Vbeta and 13 Jbeta primers. The method was immunoSEQ multiplex PCR; TCRdb's version includes in-frame clones alone and lacks a portion of them. The sample shows some 120,000 clones, about four fifths of them seen only once. Sequencing was performed on PBMCs. The receptor set was obtained from a man younger than 40 in good health and CMV-seronegative.

This sequence joins TRBV29-1 and TRBJ1-1, with D perhaps matching TRBD1 (5 bases). The germline V gene has CDR1 SQVTM and CDR2 ANQGSEA. Deletions cut 7 bases from V and 5 bases from J, with 20 bases between. The CDR3 is made up of 14 amino acids. CDR3 amino acids: CSAQGRWGRTEAFF. The CDR3 DNA is TGCAGCGCCCAAGGGCGATGGGGGAGGACTGAAGCTTTCTTT.

The rearrangement links TRBV2 to TRBJ2-1; 9 bases are shared with TRBD2. The CDR3 consists of 15 residues. The V gene end was trimmed by 4 bases and the J gene end by 6 bases; junction bases not matched to a gene: 7. CDR1 is SNHLY and CDR2 is FYNNEI in the germline V gene. The CDR3 region has the DNA TGTGCCAGCAGTGGTAGCGGGGGCCCACTCAATGAGCAGTTCTTC. It codes for CASSGSGGPLNEQFF.

V and J are TRBV7-9 and TRBJ1-1; D is unclear. Germline CDR1 SEHNR, CDR2 FQNEAQ (reference sequence). V was clipped by 4 bases and J by 6 bases, with 6 bases between them. The CDR3 has 11 residues. Written as DNA, the CDR3 is TGTGCCAGCAGCTCCCTCTCTGAAGCTTTCTTT. Translating gives CASSSLSEAFF.

The rearrangement uses TRBV5-1 and TRBJ1-2; TRBD1 might be the D (5 bases). This CDR3 is 17 amino acids long. The V gene lost 4 bases and the J gene lost 4 bases, with 23 bases spanning the gap. From germline, CDR1 is SGHRS and CDR2 YFSETQ. The CDR3 nucleotides read TGCGCCAGCAGCCCTACCCCGACAGAGACTTATAGCTATGGCTACACCTTC. Translating gives CASSPTPTETYSYGYTF. The variable domain in full, completed from reference TRBV5-1 and TRBJ1-2, reads KAGVTQTPRYLIKTRGQQVTLSCSPISGHRSVSWYQQTPGQGLQFLFEYFSETQRNKGNFPGRFSGRQFSNSRSEMNVSTLELGDSALYLCASSPTPTETYSYGYTFGSGTRLTVV.

The chain uses TRBV7-8 and TRBJ1-5; D gene uncertain. V was shortened by 2 bases and J by 0 bases, with 8 bases between the two germline ends. In germline, CDR1 is SGHVS, CDR2 FQNEAQ. This CDR3 is built from 15 residues. The CDR3 spells CASSLSGHSNQPQHF. The CDR3 region has the DNA TGTGCCAGCAGCTTATCTGGGCATAGCAATCAGCCCCAGCATTTT.